The T cell receptor beta chain under discussion was sequenced for a study of blood T cell repertoires in COVID-19. The CDR3 is 16 amino acids. Trimming stripped 6 bases from V and 0 bases from J, with 15 bases between. Germline CDR1 and CDR2: MNHNY and SVGAGI (reference sequence). This table comes from immunoSEQ multiplex PCR, and its TCRdb copy is limited to in-frame clones, with some not included. The data show more than 85,000 clones, with approximately 90% seen just once and approximately 5% held by the top ten. The chain combines TRBV6-6 with TRBJ2-1; possibly TRBD2 for D (7 bases). The receptor's source is a human donor in a cohort sampled during active COVID-19. Sample: peripheral blood. CDR3: CASSHKGGSSYNEQFF. The CDR3 DNA is TGTGCCAGCAGCCATAAGGGGGGGAGCTCCTACAATGAGCAGTTCTTC.